This T cell receptor beta chain is from a study of identical twins. Regarding the study as a whole: Modeled out-of-frame TCR alpha sharing in monozygotic twins fell below observed levels. High-abundance cord blood beta clonotypes had fewer insertions; memory repertoires showed none.

All donors were healthy Caucasians. V was cut by 5 bases and J by 8 bases, with 13 bases left in between. Per germline, CDR1 LGHDT and CDR2 YNNKEL (reference sequence). This CDR3 has 13 residues. In TCRdb, the 5' RACE reads were re-called with MiXCR into one record per CDR3 protein. The table includes around 500,000 distinct CDR3 sequences, 12% to 15% detected once. With respect to this clonotype: What it recognizes is unknown.

These records were also assigned to another study, of yellow fever vaccine responses in identical twins.

The sequenced sample consisted of CD4+ T cells sorted from blood. This receptor was obtained from a woman younger than 35 in good health. The chain links TRBV3-1 to TRBJ2-1; tentative D call: TRBD2 (6 bases). The CDR3 loop is CASSWLASDEQFF. The CDR3 DNA reads TGTGCCAGCAGCTGGCTAGCGAGCGATGAGCAGTTCTTC.